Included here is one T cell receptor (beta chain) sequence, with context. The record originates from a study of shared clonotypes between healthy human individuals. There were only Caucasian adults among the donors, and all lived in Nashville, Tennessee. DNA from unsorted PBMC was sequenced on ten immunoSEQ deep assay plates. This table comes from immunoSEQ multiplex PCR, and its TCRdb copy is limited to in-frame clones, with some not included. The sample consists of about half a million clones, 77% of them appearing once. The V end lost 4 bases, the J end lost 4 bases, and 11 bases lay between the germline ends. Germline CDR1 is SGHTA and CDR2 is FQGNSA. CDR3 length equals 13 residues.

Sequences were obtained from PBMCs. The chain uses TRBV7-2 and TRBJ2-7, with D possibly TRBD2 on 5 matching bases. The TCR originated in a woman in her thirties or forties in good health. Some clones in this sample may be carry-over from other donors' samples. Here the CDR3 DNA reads TGTGCCAGCAGCTCTGCGGGCTATTACGAGCAGTACTTC. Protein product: CASSSAGYYEQYF.